This is a list of T cell receptor beta chains from one sample in a study of blood T cell repertoires in COVID-19. Clones were sequenced by immunoSEQ multiplex PCR, and TCRdb holds only the in-frame ones, with some missing. The repertoire consists of some 120,000 clones, with about 80% occurring once and the leading ten covering about a sixth. The sample taken for sequencing was peripheral blood. These receptor sequences come from a woman between 50 and 59 years old with acute or convalescent COVID-19. Both conserved end residues are part of each CDR3. Fields, in order: CDR3 DNA, CDR3 protein, J gene, clone size, D gene, V gene. A D gene is named only where the DNA matches it firmly. Some rows have no size entry. The others give once, few or many, or a class for an expanded clone.

cdr3_nt: TGCAGCGCACGAAGCGGAGGGGAAACTGAAGCTTTCTTT; cdr3_aa: CSARSGGETEAFF; j_call: TRBJ1-1; clone_size: NA; d_call: NA; v_call: TRBV29-1
cdr3_nt: TGTGCCAGCAGCTTGAGTTGGGGCGAAAATTCACCCCTCCACTTT; cdr3_aa: CASSLSWGENSPLHF; j_call: TRBJ1-6; clone_size: many; d_call: NA; v_call: TRBV5-4
cdr3_nt: TGTGCCAGCAGCCACAGGATCAATCAGCCCCAGCATTTT; cdr3_aa: CASSHRINQPQHF; j_call: TRBJ1-5; clone_size: once; d_call: NA; v_call: TRBV7-9
cdr3_nt: TGCGCCAGCAGCTCCGAAATAGCAACCTATGGCTACACCTTC; cdr3_aa: CASSSEIATYGYTF; j_call: TRBJ1-2; clone_size: NA; d_call: NA; v_call: TRBV5-1
cdr3_nt: TGTGCCAGTAGTACGCAGGGGCATACGCAGTATTTT; cdr3_aa: CASSTQGHTQYF; j_call: TRBJ2-3; clone_size: NA; d_call: NA; v_call: TRBV19
cdr3_nt: TGTGCCAGCAGCTTACGCGGGACAGGGCAGAATTCACCCCTCCACTTT; cdr3_aa: CASSLRGTGQNSPLHF; j_call: TRBJ1-6; clone_size: NA; d_call: TRBD1; v_call: TRBV11-2
cdr3_nt: TGTGCCAGCAGCCAGAGAGGAGGGGTGGGCTCACCCCTCCACTTT; cdr3_aa: CASSQRGGVGSPLHF; j_call: TRBJ1-6; clone_size: once; d_call: NA; v_call: TRBV3-1/TRBV3-2
cdr3_nt: TGTGCCAGCAGCTTAAGCGACAGACCAGATACGCAGTATTTT; cdr3_aa: CASSLSDRPDTQYF; j_call: TRBJ2-3; clone_size: NA; d_call: NA; v_call: TRBV7-9
cdr3_nt: TGTGCCAGCGCGGACAGGGGGAGCAACACTGAAGCTTTCTTT; cdr3_aa: CASADRGSNTEAFF; j_call: TRBJ1-1; clone_size: NA; d_call: TRBD1; v_call: TRBV2
cdr3_nt: TGCGCCAGCAGCTTAAGGACAGGGGGTGGTGATGAAGCTTTCTTT; cdr3_aa: CASSLRTGGGDEAFF; j_call: TRBJ1-1; clone_size: NA; d_call: TRBD1; v_call: TRBV5-1
cdr3_nt: TGTGCCAGCAGCGTCGACAGGATCTCTGGAAACACCATATATTTT; cdr3_aa: CASSVDRISGNTIYF; j_call: TRBJ1-3; clone_size: NA; d_call: NA; v_call: TRBV9
cdr3_nt: TGTGCCACCAGTGGTTTTGAAAACTCTAACTATGGCTACACCTTC; cdr3_aa: CATSGFENSNYGYTF; j_call: TRBJ1-2; clone_size: NA; d_call: NA; v_call: TRBV24-1
cdr3_nt: TGTGCCAGCAGCACGAACGTAGACAGGGCTAACTATGGCTACACCTTC; cdr3_aa: CASSTNVDRANYGYTF; j_call: TRBJ1-2; clone_size: NA; d_call: TRBD1; v_call: TRBV5-6
cdr3_nt: TGTGCCAGCAGCTTAGGAGGGGGGACTAGCGGTTTGCTTACAGATACGCAGTATTTT; cdr3_aa: CASSLGGGTSGLLTDTQYF; j_call: TRBJ2-3; clone_size: NA; d_call: TRBD2; v_call: TRBV7-9
cdr3_nt: TGTGCCAGCAGTTATGACAGGGGAGACAATCAGCCCCAGCATTTT; cdr3_aa: CASSYDRGDNQPQHF; j_call: TRBJ1-5; clone_size: NA; d_call: TRBD1; v_call: TRBV6-2/TRBV6-3
cdr3_nt: TGCGCCAGCAGTGCCGGACAGGGGACAGATACGCAGTATTTT; cdr3_aa: CASSAGQGTDTQYF; j_call: TRBJ2-3; clone_size: NA; d_call: TRBD1; v_call: TRBV10-1
cdr3_nt: TGCAGCGTCCAACTGCGCGGGACAGCTACTACAGATACGCAGTATTTT; cdr3_aa: CSVQLRGTATTDTQYF; j_call: TRBJ2-3; clone_size: once; d_call: NA; v_call: TRBV29-1
cdr3_nt: TGTGCCAGCAGCGTAGCTCGGGTACGCGGGGGGCCCATATCAAACTACAATGAGCAGTTCTTC; cdr3_aa: CASSVARVRGGPISNYNEQFF; j_call: TRBJ2-1; clone_size: NA; d_call: TRBD2; v_call: TRBV9
cdr3_nt: TGCGCCAGCAGTGAACCGAGGCTCCGGAGCTATGGCTACACCTTC; cdr3_aa: CASSEPRLRSYGYTF; j_call: TRBJ1-2; clone_size: NA; d_call: NA; v_call: TRBV10-1
cdr3_nt: TGTGCCAGCAGCCTGAAACAGGGGTGGGCCTACAATGAGCAGTTCTTC; cdr3_aa: CASSLKQGWAYNEQFF; j_call: TRBJ2-1; clone_size: NA; d_call: TRBD1; v_call: TRBV14
cdr3_nt: TGTGCCAGCAGGAACCAGGGGTCGCTCACTGAAGCTTTCTTT; cdr3_aa: CASRNQGSLTEAFF; j_call: TRBJ1-1; clone_size: NA; d_call: NA; v_call: TRBV2
cdr3_nt: TGTGCCAGCAGTTACCCCAGGGGCCGTGCCAGCACTGAAGCTTTCTTT; cdr3_aa: CASSYPRGRASTEAFF; j_call: TRBJ1-1; clone_size: NA; d_call: NA; v_call: TRBV6-2/TRBV6-3
cdr3_nt: TGTGCCAGCAGTCCTAGGACAGGCCCAACTAATGAAAAACTGTTTTTT; cdr3_aa: CASSPRTGPTNEKLFF; j_call: TRBJ1-4; clone_size: NA; d_call: TRBD1; v_call: TRBV28
cdr3_nt: TGTGCCAGTAGTATAACAGATACTCTTTCACCCCTCCACTTT; cdr3_aa: CASSITDTLSPLHF; j_call: TRBJ1-6; clone_size: NA; d_call: NA; v_call: TRBV19
cdr3_nt: TGCAGCGTTGTCCGGGCAGGGAAGGCCGGGGAGCTGTTTTTT; cdr3_aa: CSVVRAGKAGELFF; j_call: TRBJ2-2; clone_size: few; d_call: NA; v_call: TRBV29-1